This T cell receptor (beta chain) was captured by sequencing in a study of human T cells and chemical hapten exposure. As for the study in general: The sensitizer, 2% DPC, was used on roughly 2 cm by roughly 2 cm of upper inner arm skin. Patients were given diphenylcyclopropenone on the scalp weekly across the approximately 24-week study. Whole-study findings and limits: Against controls, expanded TCRs gave rise to significantly more large CDR3 similarity clusters.

The CDR3 sequence is 16 residues long. V was cut by 0 bases and J by 3 bases, with 14 bases left in between. CDR1 and CDR2 (germline): MGHRA, YSYEKL. Indicated time point: pre-sensitization, week 0. Treatment specified: therapeutic diphenylcyclopropenone sensitization with weekly scalp DPC. Prior to each patch test being applied, blood was drawn. MiXCR, run by TCRdb on the RACE reads, gives a single entry per CDR3 protein. The table has 250,000 or so distinct CDR3 sequences, approximately 8% seen once. This clonotype turned up a few times. Antigen unknown. The receptor was isolated from a man aged 18 to 35 with alopecia areata. Some clones in this sample may be carry-over from other donors' samples. This specimen was whole blood, taken in connection with sensitization to the hapten diphenylcyclopropenone (DPC). The chain recombines TRBV4-1 with TRBJ2-5, with D uncertain. CDR3 protein: CASSQDGRRPKETQYF. The CDR3 DNA reads as TGCGCCAGCAGCCAAGATGGAAGGCGGCCTAAAGAGACCCAGTACTTC.